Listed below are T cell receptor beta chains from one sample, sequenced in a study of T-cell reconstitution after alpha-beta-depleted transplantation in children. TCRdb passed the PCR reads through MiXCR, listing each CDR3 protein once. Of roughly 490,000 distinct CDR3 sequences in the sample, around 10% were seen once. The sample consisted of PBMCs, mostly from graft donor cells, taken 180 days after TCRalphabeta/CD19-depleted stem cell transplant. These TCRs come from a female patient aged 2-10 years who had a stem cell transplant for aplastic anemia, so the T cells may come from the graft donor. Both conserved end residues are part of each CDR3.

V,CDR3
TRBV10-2,CASSDSGANVLTF
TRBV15,CATSRDKMNTEAFF
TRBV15,CATSSVDSAYGYTF
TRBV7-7,CASSRGEGETQYF
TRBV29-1,CSSFRGSTDTQYF
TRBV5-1,CASRRTGAQETQYF
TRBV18,CASSPSRGGIQYF
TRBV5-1,CASTFLTGVYNEQFF
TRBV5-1,CASSLGSGRNYEQYF
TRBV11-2,CASSLDTGGLWKYEQYF
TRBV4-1,CASSPLGLPNNEQFF
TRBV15,CATSRGWGLGYNEQFF
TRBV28,CASNGRVADTQYF
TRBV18,CASSPGLAGGWDNEQYF
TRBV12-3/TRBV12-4,CASSIRQAENTEAFF
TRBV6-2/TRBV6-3,CASSYSTGKRLAGSGELFF
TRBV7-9,CAAGETGQETQYF
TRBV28,CASSLFAGGDEQYF
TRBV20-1,CSSERRTYEQYF
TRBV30,CAWSVRGRAEAFF
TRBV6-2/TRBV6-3,CASSYLPRQGRSEAFF
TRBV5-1,CASSSRQGTDTQYF
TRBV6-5,CASTGTGGTEAFF
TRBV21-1,CAEGGSARSPLHF
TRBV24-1,CATAQGPATQYF